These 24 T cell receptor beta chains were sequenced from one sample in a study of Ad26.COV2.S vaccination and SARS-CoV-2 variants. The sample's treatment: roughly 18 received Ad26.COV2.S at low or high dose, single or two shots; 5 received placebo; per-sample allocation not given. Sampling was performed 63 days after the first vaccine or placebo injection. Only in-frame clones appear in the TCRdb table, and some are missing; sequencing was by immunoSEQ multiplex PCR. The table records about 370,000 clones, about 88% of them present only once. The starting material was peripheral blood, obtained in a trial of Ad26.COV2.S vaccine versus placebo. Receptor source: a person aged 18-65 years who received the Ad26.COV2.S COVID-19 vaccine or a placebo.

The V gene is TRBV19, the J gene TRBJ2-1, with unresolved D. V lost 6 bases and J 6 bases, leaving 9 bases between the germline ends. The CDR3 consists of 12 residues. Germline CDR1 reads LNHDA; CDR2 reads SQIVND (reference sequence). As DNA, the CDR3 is TGTGCCAGTAGGAAGGGCCCCAATGAGCAGTTCTTC. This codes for CASRKGPNEQFF.

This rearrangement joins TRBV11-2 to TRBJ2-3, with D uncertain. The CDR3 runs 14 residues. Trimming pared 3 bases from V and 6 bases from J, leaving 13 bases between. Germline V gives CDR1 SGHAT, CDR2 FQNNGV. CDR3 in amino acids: CASSFSIGPDTQYF. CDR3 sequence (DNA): TGTGCCAGCAGCTTCTCAATAGGGCCTGATACGCAGTATTTT.

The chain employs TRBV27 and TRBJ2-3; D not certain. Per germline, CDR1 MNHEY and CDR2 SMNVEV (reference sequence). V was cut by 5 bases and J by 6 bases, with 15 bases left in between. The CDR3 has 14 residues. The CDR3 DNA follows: TGTGCCAGCAGTGCAGTAGAGTCACAGGATACGCAGTATTTT. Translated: CASSAVESQDTQYF.

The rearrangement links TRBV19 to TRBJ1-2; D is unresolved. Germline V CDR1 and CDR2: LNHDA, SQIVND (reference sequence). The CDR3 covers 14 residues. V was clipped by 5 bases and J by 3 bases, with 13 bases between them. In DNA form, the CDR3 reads TGTGCCAGTAGTTACAGCCCGAGTCACTATGGCTACACCTTC. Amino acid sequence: CASSYSPSHYGYTF.

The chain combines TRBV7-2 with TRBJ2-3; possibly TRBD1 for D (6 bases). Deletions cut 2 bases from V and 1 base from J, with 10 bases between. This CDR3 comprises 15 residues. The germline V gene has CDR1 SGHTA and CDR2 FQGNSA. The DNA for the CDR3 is TGTGCCAGCAGCTTACAGGGGCCAGGCACAGATACGCAGTATTTT. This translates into CASSLQGPGTDTQYF.

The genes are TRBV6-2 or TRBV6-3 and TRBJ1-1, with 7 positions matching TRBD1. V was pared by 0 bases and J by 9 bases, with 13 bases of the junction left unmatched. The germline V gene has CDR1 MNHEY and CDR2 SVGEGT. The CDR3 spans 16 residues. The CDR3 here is CASSYSLVRRDSKAFF. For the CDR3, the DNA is TGTGCCAGCAGTTACTCGTTGGTTAGGAGGGACAGTAAAGCTTTCTTT.

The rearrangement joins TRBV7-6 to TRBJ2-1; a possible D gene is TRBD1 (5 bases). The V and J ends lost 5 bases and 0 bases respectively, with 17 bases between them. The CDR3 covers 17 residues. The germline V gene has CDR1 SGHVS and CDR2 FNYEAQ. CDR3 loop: CASSPLRGRGSYNEQFF. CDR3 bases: TGTGCCAGCAGCCCTCTTAGGGGTAGGGGCTCCTACAATGAGCAGTTCTTC. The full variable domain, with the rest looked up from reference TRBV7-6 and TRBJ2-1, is GAGVSQSPRYKVTKRGQDVALRCDPISGHVSLYWYRQALGQGPEFLTYFNYEAQQDKSGLPNDRFSAERPEGSISTLTIQRTEQRDSAMYRCASSPLRGRGSYNEQFFGPGTRLTVL.

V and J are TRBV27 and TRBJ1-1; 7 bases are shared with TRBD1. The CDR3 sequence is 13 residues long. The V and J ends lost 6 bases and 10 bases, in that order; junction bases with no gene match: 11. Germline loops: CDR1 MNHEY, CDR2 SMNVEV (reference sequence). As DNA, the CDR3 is TGTGCCAGCAGGCTACAGGGGTCGGGGAGAGCTTTCTTT. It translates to CASRLQGSGRAFF.

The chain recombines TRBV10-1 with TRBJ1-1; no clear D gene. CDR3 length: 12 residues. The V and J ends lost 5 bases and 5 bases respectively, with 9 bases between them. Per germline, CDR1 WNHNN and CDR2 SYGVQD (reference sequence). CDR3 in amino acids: CASSPSGTEAFF. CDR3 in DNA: TGCGCCAGCAGTCCCAGTGGGACTGAAGCTTTCTTT.

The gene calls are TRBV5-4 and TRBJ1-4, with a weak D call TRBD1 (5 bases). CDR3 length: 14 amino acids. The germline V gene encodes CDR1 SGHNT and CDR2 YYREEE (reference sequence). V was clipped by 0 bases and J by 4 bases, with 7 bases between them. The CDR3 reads CASSLGGLNEKLFF. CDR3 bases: TGTGCCAGCAGCTTGGGGGGCCTTAATGAAAAACTGTTTTTT.

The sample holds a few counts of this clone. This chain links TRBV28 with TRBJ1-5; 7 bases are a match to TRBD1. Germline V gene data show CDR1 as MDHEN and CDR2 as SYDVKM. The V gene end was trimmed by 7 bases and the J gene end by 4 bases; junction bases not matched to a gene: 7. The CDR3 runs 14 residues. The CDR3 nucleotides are TGTGCCAGCACCCACAGGGGTAGGAATCAGCCCCAGCATTTT. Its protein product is CASTHRGRNQPQHF. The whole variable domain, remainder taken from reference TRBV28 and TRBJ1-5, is DVKVTQSSRYLVKRTGEKVFLECVQDMDHENMFWYRQDPGLGLRLIYFSYDVKMKEKGDIPEGYSVSREKKERFSLILESASTNQTSMYLCASTHRGRNQPQHFGDGTRLSIL.

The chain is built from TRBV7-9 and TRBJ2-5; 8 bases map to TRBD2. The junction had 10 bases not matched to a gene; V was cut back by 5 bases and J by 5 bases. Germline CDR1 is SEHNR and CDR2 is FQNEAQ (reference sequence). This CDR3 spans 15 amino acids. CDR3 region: CASSQNTGGAETQYF. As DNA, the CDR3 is TGTGCCAGCAGCCAAAACACCGGGGGGGCTGAGACCCAGTACTTC.

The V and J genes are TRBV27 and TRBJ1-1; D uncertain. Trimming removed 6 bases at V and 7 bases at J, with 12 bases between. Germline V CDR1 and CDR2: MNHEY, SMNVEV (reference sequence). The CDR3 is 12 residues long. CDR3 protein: CASRSPDSEAFF. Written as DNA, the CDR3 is TGTGCCAGCAGGTCACCAGATAGTGAAGCTTTCTTT.

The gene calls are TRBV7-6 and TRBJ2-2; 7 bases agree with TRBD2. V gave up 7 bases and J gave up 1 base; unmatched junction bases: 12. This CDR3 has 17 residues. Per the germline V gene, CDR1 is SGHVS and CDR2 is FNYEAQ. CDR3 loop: CASTGLAEYQNTGELFF. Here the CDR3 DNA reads TGTGCCAGCACAGGGCTAGCGGAATACCAGAACACCGGGGAGCTGTTTTTT.

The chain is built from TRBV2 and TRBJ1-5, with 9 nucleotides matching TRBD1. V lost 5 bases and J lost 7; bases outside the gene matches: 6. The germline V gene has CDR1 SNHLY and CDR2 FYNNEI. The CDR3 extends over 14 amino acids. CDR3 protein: CASSLTGGRQPQHF. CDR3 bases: TGTGCCAGCAGTCTGACAGGGGGACGACAGCCCCAGCATTTT.

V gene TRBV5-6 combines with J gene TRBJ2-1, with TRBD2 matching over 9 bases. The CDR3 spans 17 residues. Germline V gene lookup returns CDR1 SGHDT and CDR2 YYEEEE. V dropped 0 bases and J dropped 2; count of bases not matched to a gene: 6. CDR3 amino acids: CASSLDGGGAPYNEQFF. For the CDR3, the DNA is TGTGCCAGCAGCTTGGACGGCGGGGGGGCCCCCTACAATGAGCAGTTCTTC.

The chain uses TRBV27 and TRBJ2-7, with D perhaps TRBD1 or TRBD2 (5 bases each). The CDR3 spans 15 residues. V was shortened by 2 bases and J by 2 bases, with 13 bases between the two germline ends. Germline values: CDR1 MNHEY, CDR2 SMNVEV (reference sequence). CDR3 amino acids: CASSLAGTATYEQYF. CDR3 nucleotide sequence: TGTGCCAGCAGTTTAGCCGGGACGGCCACCTACGAGCAGTACTTC.

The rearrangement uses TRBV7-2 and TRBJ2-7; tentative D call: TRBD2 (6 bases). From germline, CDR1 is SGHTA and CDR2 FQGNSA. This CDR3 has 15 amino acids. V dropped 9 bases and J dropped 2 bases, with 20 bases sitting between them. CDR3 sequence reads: CASTVNLGGAYEQYF. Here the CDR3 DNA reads TGTGCCAGTACGGTAAATCTGGGGGGAGCCTACGAGCAGTACTTC.

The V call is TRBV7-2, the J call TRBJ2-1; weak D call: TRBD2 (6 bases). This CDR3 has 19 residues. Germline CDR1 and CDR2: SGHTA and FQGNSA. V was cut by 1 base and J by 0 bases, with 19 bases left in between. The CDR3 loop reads CASSLGGKAIMSSYNEQFF. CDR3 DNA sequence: TGTGCCAGCAGCTTAGGCGGGAAAGCTATAATGAGCTCCTACAATGAGCAGTTCTTC.

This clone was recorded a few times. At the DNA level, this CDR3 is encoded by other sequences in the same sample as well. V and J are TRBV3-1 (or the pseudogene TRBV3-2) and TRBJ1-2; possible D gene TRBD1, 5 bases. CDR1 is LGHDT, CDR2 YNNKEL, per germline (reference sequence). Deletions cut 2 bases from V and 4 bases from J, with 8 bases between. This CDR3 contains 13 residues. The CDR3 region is CASSQQGGYGYTF. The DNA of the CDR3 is TGTGCCAGCAGCCAACAGGGTGGCTATGGCTACACCTTC.

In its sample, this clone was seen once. The CDR3 DNA is TGTGCCAGCAGCTGGGGGTGGACAAAACGCTACACCTTC. This sequence encodes CASSWGWTKRYTF. V and J are TRBV11-2 and TRBJ1-2; TRBD1 might be the D (5 bases). V was pared by 4 bases and J by 9 bases, with 15 bases between. The CDR3 has 13 amino acids. Germline V gene data show CDR1 as SGHAT and CDR2 as FQNNGV. The entire variable domain, with the rest obtained from reference TRBV11-2 and TRBJ1-2, is as follows: EAGVAQSPRYKIIEKRQSVAFWCNPISGHATLYWYQQILGQGPKLLIQFQNNGVVDDSQLPKDRFSAERLKGVDSTLKIQPAKLEDSAVYLCASSWGWTKRYTFGSGTRLTVV.

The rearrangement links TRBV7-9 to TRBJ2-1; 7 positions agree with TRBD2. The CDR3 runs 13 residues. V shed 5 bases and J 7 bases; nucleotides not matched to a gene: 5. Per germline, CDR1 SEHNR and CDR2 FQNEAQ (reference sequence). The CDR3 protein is CASSLPGLNEQFF. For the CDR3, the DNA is TGTGCCAGCAGCCTCCCGGGACTAAATGAGCAGTTCTTC.

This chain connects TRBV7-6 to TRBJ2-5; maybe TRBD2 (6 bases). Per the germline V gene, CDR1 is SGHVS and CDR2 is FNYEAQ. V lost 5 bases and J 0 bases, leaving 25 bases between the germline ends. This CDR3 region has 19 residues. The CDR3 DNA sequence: TGTGCCAGCAGCCGAAGGATTCTTGGGAAAATAGCGGACCAAGAGACCCAGTACTTC. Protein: CASSRRILGKIADQETQYF. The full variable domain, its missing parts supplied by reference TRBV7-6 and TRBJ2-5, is GAGVSQSPRYKVTKRGQDVALRCDPISGHVSLYWYRQALGQGPEFLTYFNYEAQQDKSGLPNDRFSAERPEGSISTLTIQRTEQRDSAMYRCASSRRILGKIADQETQYFGPGTRLLVL.

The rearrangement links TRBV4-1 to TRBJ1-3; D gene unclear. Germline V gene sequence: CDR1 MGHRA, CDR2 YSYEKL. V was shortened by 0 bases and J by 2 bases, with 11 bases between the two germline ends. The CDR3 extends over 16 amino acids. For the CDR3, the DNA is TGCGCCAGCAGCCAAGAAGACCGATACCCTGGAAACACCATATATTTT. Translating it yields CASSQEDRYPGNTIYF.